The rows below give T cell receptor beta chains drawn from one sample of a study of cytomegalovirus exposure and HLA in healthy donors. Profiling relied on immunoSEQ multiplex PCR, and the TCRdb table lists in-frame clones only, not all of them. The sample shows 150,000 to 200,000 clones, roughly 78% of them seen only once. The sample was PBMCs. These receptors all stem from a woman in her 30s in good health and CMV-seronegative. Each CDR3 is given with its conserved first and last residue. The D gene is left open where the match is weak. Size tells how often a clone was seen (once, few, many) or the class of an expanded clone, and some rows leave it out.

v_gene	j_gene	d_gene	abundance	CDR3aa	CDR3nt
TRBV21-1	TRBJ1-1	.	once	CASRLTENTEAFF	TGTGCCAGCAGGTTGACAGAGAACACTGAAGCTTTCTTT
TRBV7-2	TRBJ1-1	TRBD1	.	CASSLVGTGTGTEAFF	TGTGCCAGCAGCTTAGTAGGGACAGGGACAGGGACTGAAGCTTTCTTT
TRBV2	TRBJ1-4	.	.	CATRQDNEKLFF	TGTGCCACCCGACAGGACAATGAAAAACTGTTTTTT
TRBV6-6	TRBJ2-2	.	.	CASTATDFTGELFF	TGTGCCAGCACGGCGACAGATTTCACCGGGGAGCTGTTTTTT
TRBV6-1	TRBJ1-6	.	.	CASYLMGRNSPLHF	TGTGCCAGCTATTTAATGGGGAGGAATTCACCCCTCCACTTT
TRBV2	TRBJ1-1	.	.	CASRGGTEAFF	TGTGCCAGCAGAGGGGGAACTGAAGCTTTCTTT
TRBV18	TRBJ1-2	.	few	CASSLQGYGYTF	TGTGCCAGCTCACTACAGGGCTATGGCTACACCTTC
TRBV5-1	TRBJ1-4	.	.	CASSLQGQGEKLFF	TGCGCCAGCAGCTTGCAGGGCCAGGGGGAAAAACTGTTTTTT
TRBV7-2	TRBJ2-5	TRBD1	.	CASSLQGALETQYF	TGTGCCAGCAGCTTACAGGGGGCGCTGGAGACCCAGTACTTC
TRBV6-1	TRBJ1-1	TRBD1	.	CASSVGQARAFF	TGTGCCAGCAGTGTCGGACAGGCCCGAGCTTTCTTT
TRBV18	TRBJ1-3	.	once	CASSPLQPISGNTIYF	TGTGCCAGCTCACCCCTACAGCCGATCTCTGGAAACACCATATATTTT
TRBV19	TRBJ1-1	TRBD1	.	CASSQGAFTEAFF	TGTGCCAGTAGCCAGGGGGCGTTTACTGAAGCTTTCTTT
TRBV9	TRBJ1-2	.	.	CASSVTGRDGYTF	TGTGCCAGCAGCGTTACAGGGAGGGATGGCTACACCTTC
TRBV5-1	TRBJ2-1	TRBD2	.	CASSSPPGLAPLSSYNEQFF	TGCGCCAGCAGCTCCCCCCCGGGACTAGCGCCCTTAAGCTCCTACAATGAGCAGTTCTTC
TRBV4-2	TRBJ2-1	TRBD2	.	CASSQETGGVNEQFF	TGTGCCAGCAGCCAAGAAACCGGGGGGGTCAATGAGCAGTTCTTC
TRBV6-1	TRBJ1-1	.	.	CATWGGIWNTEAFF	TGTGCCACGTGGGGGGGGATCTGGAACACTGAAGCTTTCTTT
TRBV29-1	TRBJ1-2	TRBD1	.	CSVWTGANYGYTF	TGCAGCGTGTGGACAGGAGCTAACTATGGCTACACCTTC
TRBV7-2	TRBJ1-6	.	.	CASSLRGIAVKRSSPLHF	TGTGCCAGCAGCTTACGAGGTATAGCAGTCAAAAGGAGTTCACCCCTCCACTTT
TRBV10-3	TRBJ2-1	TRBD2	once	CAAGTSLNNEQFF	TGTGCCGCAGGGACTAGCCTAAACAATGAGCAGTTCTTC
TRBV2	TRBJ1-1	TRBD1	.	CASSPGGPGMNTEAFF	TGTGCCAGCAGCCCAGGGGGTCCAGGCATGAACACTGAAGCTTTCTTT
TRBV7-8	TRBJ1-1	TRBD1	.	CASSQDRIVEDTEAFF	TGTGCCAGCAGCCAGGACAGGATAGTGGAGGACACTGAAGCTTTCTTT
TRBV29-1	TRBJ1-1	.	few	CSVEDGTKAFF	TGCAGCGTTGAGGACGGGACTAAAGCTTTCTTT
TRBV2	TRBJ2-7	TRBD1	.	CASSEGLGQGSTYEQYF	TGTGCCAGCAGTGAAGGCTTGGGACAGGGGTCAACCTACGAGCAGTACTTC
TRBV10-1	TRBJ1-1	.	.	CASSESGQNTEAFF	TGCGCCAGCAGTGAGTCGGGACAGAACACTGAAGCTTTCTTT
TRBV15	TRBJ1-4	TRBD1	.	CATSRVPGTGGREKLFF	TGTGCCACCAGCAGAGTTCCCGGGACAGGGGGTAGGGAAAAACTGTTTTTT
TRBV4-2	TRBJ1-3	.	many	CASSQGLSGPGNTIYF	TGTGCCAGCAGCCAAGGGCTATCAGGGCCCGGAAACACCATATATTTT
TRBV5-1	TRBJ1-6	.	.	CASSTGLTGIGNSPLHF	TGCGCCAGCAGCACGGGCCTAACAGGGATAGGAAATTCACCCCTCCACTTT
TRBV6-4	TRBJ2-1	.	few	CASSEAASSSNEQFF	TGTGCCAGCAGTGAGGCGGCTAGCTCCTCCAATGAGCAGTTCTTC